The 21 T cell receptor beta chains below all came from one sample that was sequenced in a study of beta chain features in type 1 diabetes. Expressed TCRB transcripts were sequenced after all isolated RNA was converted to cDNA. Profiling relied on immunoSEQ multiplex PCR, and the TCRdb table lists in-frame clones only, not all of them. The sample lists 70,000 to 95,000 clones; around 32% were seen once. What was sequenced was stem cell memory CD4+ T cells from blood. Receptors originate from a woman aged 18-29 years in good health.

The chain combines TRBV9 with TRBJ2-2; the match to TRBD1 covers 8 bases. Germline V gives CDR1 SGDLS, CDR2 YYNGEE. The CDR3 consists of 16 residues. The V segment lost 4 bases and the J segment 0 bases; nucleotides outside the gene matches: 5. CDR3 sequence reads: CASSPRTGTNTGELFF. Here the CDR3 DNA reads TGTGCCAGCAGCCCCCGGACAGGGACGAACACCGGGGAGCTGTTTTTT.

The genes are TRBV18 and TRBJ1-3, with 8 bases lining up with TRBD1. The CDR3 sequence is 14 residues long. Germline V lookup: CDR1 KGHSH, CDR2 LQKENI. The V segment lost 6 bases and the J segment 7 bases; nucleotides outside the gene matches: 8. CDR3 bases: TGTGCCAGCTCCAGGCAGACAGGGGAGAACACCATATATTTT. This encodes CASSRQTGENTIYF.

The rearrangement joins TRBV7-2 to TRBJ1-2; no definite D call. V dropped 5 bases and J dropped 5 bases, with 12 bases sitting between them. Germline CDR1 is SGHTA and CDR2 is FQGNSA. The length of the CDR3 is 13 residues. As DNA, the CDR3 is TGTGCCAGCAGCGAAGGAGGGTTATATGGCTACACCTTC. This translates into CASSEGGLYGYTF.

The chain links TRBV6-5 to TRBJ2-7; the match to TRBD1 covers 10 bases. V shed 5 bases and J 3 bases; nucleotides not matched to a gene: 7. The CDR3 is 15 amino acids. Germline V gene sequence: CDR1 MNHEY, CDR2 SVGAGI. This chain's CDR3 is CASSRQTGGGYEQYF. CDR3 DNA: TGTGCCAGCAGTCGCCAGACAGGGGGCGGCTACGAGCAGTACTTC.

This clone was observed a few times. The chain combines TRBV19 with TRBJ2-7; a weak D match, TRBD1 (5 bases). This CDR3 contains 11 residues. Trimming removed 5 bases from V and 5 bases from J, with 7 bases in between. Germline lookup yields CDR1 LNHDA and CDR2 SQIVND (reference sequence). The CDR3 protein is CASSSRDEQYF. The DNA of the CDR3 is TGTGCCAGTAGTTCCAGGGACGAGCAGTACTTC.

This clone has more than one count but fewer than ten. The rearrangement links TRBV5-1 to TRBJ2-4, with TRBD1 matching 7 bases. V was clipped by 4 bases and J by 7 bases; unmatched bases: 11. The CDR3 runs to 15 residues. CDR1 is SGHRS and CDR2 is YFSETQ in the germline V gene. The CDR3 is CASSATGEFWNIQYF. CDR3 sequence (DNA): TGCGCCAGCAGCGCCACAGGGGAGTTCTGGAACATTCAGTACTTC.

V is TRBV7-2 and J is TRBJ2-3; D is undetermined. V was cut by 3 bases and J by 4 bases, with 11 bases left in between. The CDR3 is 14 residues long. From germline, CDR1 is SGHTA and CDR2 FQGNSA. The CDR3 nucleotides read TGTGCCAGCAGCTTTTTCGGCGGCGCAGATACGCAGTATTTT. Translation gives CASSFFGGADTQYF.

This clone came up a few times. J is TRBJ2-1 and V is TRBV9; TRBD2 matches 13 bases. CDR1 and CDR2 (germline): SGDLS, YYNGEE. This CDR3 region has 16 residues. Trimming cost V 2 bases and J 6 bases; bases outside gene matches: 5. DNA for the CDR3: TGTGCCAGCAGCGTCGGACTAGCGGGAGCTCTCAATGAGCAGTTCTTC. Its protein product is CASSVGLAGALNEQFF.

There are a few counts of this clone. The chain carries TRBV20-1 and TRBJ1-2, with 8 nucleotides matching TRBD1. The CDR3 spans 11 residues. Per the germline V gene, CDR1 is DFQATT and CDR2 is SNEGSKA (reference sequence). The junction had 5 bases not matched to a gene; V was cut back by 6 bases and J by 8 bases. The CDR3 here is CSASDREGYTF. The CDR3 nucleotides read TGCAGTGCCTCGGACAGGGAAGGCTACACCTTC.

The chain has TRBV4-2 and TRBJ2-4; the match to TRBD2 covers 14 bases. V gave up 4 bases and J gave up 1 base; unmatched junction bases: 9. The CDR3 loop spans 19 amino acids. Germline V gene sequence: CDR1 LGHNA, CDR2 YNFKEQ. CDR3 sequence: CASSLRGLAGDRAKNIQYF. The CDR3 coding sequence is TGTGCCAGCAGCCTCCGGGGACTAGCGGGAGATAGGGCCAAAAACATTCAGTACTTC.

The chain uses TRBV5-6 and TRBJ1-2; TRBD1 agrees at 8 bases. Germline CDR1 SGHDT, CDR2 YYEEEE. The V gene end was trimmed by 6 bases and the J gene end by 1 base; junction bases not matched to a gene: 14. The CDR3 is 17 residues long. The CDR3 is CASTLRGQVPLNYGYTF. The CDR3 DNA follows: TGTGCCAGCACCTTAAGGGGACAGGTGCCCCTTAACTATGGCTACACCTTC.

This clone has just a few counts. The J gene is TRBJ1-3, the V gene TRBV30, with D unclear. The CDR3 has 13 residues. Trimming stripped 5 bases from V and 0 bases from J, with 8 bases between. Germline V CDR1 and CDR2: GTSNPN, SVGIG (reference sequence). The CDR3: CAWSSGSGNTIYF. CDR3 nucleotide sequence: TGTGCCTGGTCTTCGGGCTCTGGAAACACCATATATTTT.

V and J are TRBV19 and TRBJ2-2, with 8 bases fitting TRBD2. J was trimmed by 4 bases and V by 10 bases; bases with no gene match: 11. This CDR3 comprises 15 residues. CDR1 LNHDA and CDR2 SQIVND come from the germline V gene (reference sequence). For the CDR3, the DNA is TGTGCCACCCACGGACTAGCTCGTGGCACCGGGGAGCTGTTTTTT. It encodes CATHGLARGTGELFF. Variable domain in full (rest from reference TRBV19 and TRBJ2-2): DGGITQSPKYLFRKEGQNVTLSCEQNLNHDAMYWYRQDPGQGLRLIYYSQIVNDFQKGDIAEGYSVSREKKESFPLTVTSAQKNPTAFYLCATHGLARGTGELFFGEGSRLTVL.

This clone has only a few counts. This chain joins TRBV4-3 and TRBJ2-3, with TRBD2 matching over 12 bases. CDR3 length: 19 residues. Per germline, CDR1 LGHNA and CDR2 YSLEER. V gave up 0 bases and J gave up 0 bases; unmatched junction bases: 7. For the CDR3, the DNA is TGCGCCAGCAGCCAAGAACCTAGCGGGGGGGTATGGAGCACAGATACGCAGTATTTT. This translates into CASSQEPSGGVWSTDTQYF.

This clone occurred a few times. This chain uses TRBV7-9 with TRBJ1-2; the D is unclear. CDR3 length equals 12 residues. Trimming took off 10 bases at V and 2 bases at J, with 11 bases between the two ends. Germline CDR1 reads SEHNR; CDR2 reads FQNEAQ (reference sequence). The CDR3 sequence: CATPHGNYGYTF. CDR3 DNA sequence: TGTGCCACCCCGCACGGGAACTATGGCTACACCTTC. Filled out from reference TRBV7-9 and TRBJ1-2, the complete variable domain reads DTGVSQNPRHKITKRGQNVTFRCDPISEHNRLYWYRQTLGQGPEFLTYFQNEAQLEKSRLLSDRFSAERPKGSFSTLEIQRTEQGDSAMYLCATPHGNYGYTFGSGTRLTVV.

This chain uses TRBV18 with TRBJ2-7; TRBD2 is a possible D gene (6 bases). V was shortened by 2 bases and J by 7 bases, with 15 bases between the two germline ends. Germline lookup yields CDR1 KGHSH and CDR2 LQKENI. The CDR3 is 14 amino acids. CDR3 nucleotides: TGTGCCAGCTCACCAGGGGCTAGCGCGAAAGAGCAGTACTTC. Amino acids: CASSPGASAKEQYF.

This clone has only a few counts. The chain is built from TRBV29-1 and TRBJ2-1; D gene unclear. The CDR3 extends over 15 amino acids. V dropped 1 base and J dropped 0 bases, with 10 bases sitting between them. The germline CDR1 and CDR2 sequences are SQVTM and ANQGSEA. The CDR3: CSVEAAWSSYNEQFF. DNA for the CDR3: TGCAGCGTTGAAGCGGCCTGGAGCTCCTACAATGAGCAGTTCTTC.

This chain uses TRBV6-5 with TRBJ2-7, with D possibly matching TRBD1 (6 bases). The V gene lost 7 bases and the J gene lost 4 bases, with 14 bases spanning the gap. Looked up from germline, CDR1 is MNHEY and CDR2 is SVGAGI. The CDR3 length is 13 residues. The CDR3 DNA is TGTGCCAGCAAGAATTCAGGGGAGTACGAGCAGTACTTC. Translated, it gives CASKNSGEYEQYF.

V and J are TRBV6-6 and TRBJ2-7; D perhaps matches TRBD1 (6 bases). CDR1 is MNHNY and CDR2 is SVGAGI in the germline V gene (reference sequence). Trimming cost V 5 bases and J 7 bases, with 18 bases left between them. This CDR3 is 14 amino acids long. The CDR3 region is CASSPGTTIREQYF. The CDR3 DNA sequence: TGTGCCAGCAGTCCCGGGACAACGATAAGGGAGCAGTACTTC.

The chain employs TRBV6-5 and TRBJ1-2, with D possibly being TRBD1 (5 bases). Trimming shortened V by 6 bases and J by 4 bases, and 15 bases separated the two germline ends. This CDR3 region has 14 residues. Germline CDR1 and CDR2: MNHEY and SVGAGI. In nucleotides, the CDR3 is TGTGCCAGCAGCAAGGGGAGGGCTACCTATGGCTACACCTTC. Its translation: CASSKGRATYGYTF.

There are a few counts of this clone. This sequence joins TRBV7-2 and TRBJ2-4, with 7 bases that match TRBD2. This CDR3 spans 17 amino acids. The germline V gene has CDR1 SGHTA and CDR2 FQGNSA. The V gene end was trimmed by 5 bases and the J gene end by 0 bases; junction bases not matched to a gene: 10. CDR3 DNA sequence: TGTGCCAGCAGCCTAAACACGGGGGGACTAGCCAAAAACATTCAGTACTTC. The encoded protein is CASSLNTGGLAKNIQYF.